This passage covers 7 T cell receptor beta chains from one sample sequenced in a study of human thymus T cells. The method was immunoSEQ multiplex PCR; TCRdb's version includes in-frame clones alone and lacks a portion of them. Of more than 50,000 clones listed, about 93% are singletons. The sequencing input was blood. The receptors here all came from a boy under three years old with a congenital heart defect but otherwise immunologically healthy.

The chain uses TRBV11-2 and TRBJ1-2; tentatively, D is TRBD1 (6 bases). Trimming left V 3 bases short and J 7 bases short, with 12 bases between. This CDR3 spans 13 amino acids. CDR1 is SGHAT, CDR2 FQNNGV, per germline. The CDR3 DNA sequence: TGTGCCAGCAGCTTTACAGGGCATCGTGGCTACACCTTC. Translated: CASSFTGHRGYTF.

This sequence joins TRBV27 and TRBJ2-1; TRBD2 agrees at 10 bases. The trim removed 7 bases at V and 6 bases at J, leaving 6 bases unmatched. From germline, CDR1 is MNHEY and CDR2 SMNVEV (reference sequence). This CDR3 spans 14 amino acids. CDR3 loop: CASIGLAGVNEQFF. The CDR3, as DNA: TGTGCCAGCATAGGGCTAGCGGGAGTCAATGAGCAGTTCTTC.

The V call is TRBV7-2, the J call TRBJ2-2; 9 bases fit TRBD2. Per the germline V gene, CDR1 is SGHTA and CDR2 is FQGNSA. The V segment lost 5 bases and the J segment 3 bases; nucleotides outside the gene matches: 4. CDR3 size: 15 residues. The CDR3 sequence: CASSPGLAYTGELFF. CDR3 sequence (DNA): TGTGCCAGCAGCCCCGGACTAGCGTACACCGGGGAGCTGTTTTTT.

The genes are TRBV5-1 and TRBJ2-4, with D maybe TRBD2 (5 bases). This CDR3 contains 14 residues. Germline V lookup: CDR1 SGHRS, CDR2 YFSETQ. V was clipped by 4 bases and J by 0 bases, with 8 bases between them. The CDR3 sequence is CASSPDLAKNIQYF. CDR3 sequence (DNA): TGCGCCAGCAGCCCGGACTTAGCCAAAAACATTCAGTACTTC.

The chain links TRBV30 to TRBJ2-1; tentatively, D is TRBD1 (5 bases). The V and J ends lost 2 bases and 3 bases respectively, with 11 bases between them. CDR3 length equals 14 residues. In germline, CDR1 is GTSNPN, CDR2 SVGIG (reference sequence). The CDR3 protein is CAWSKGISYNEQFF. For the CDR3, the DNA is TGTGCCTGGAGTAAGGGGATTAGCTACAATGAGCAGTTCTTC.

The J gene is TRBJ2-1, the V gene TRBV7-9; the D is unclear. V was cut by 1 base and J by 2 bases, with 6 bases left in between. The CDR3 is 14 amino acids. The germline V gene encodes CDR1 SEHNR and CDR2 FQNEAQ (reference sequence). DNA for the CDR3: TGTGCCAGCAGCTTAGACTCCCCCTACAATGAGCAGTTCTTC. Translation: CASSLDSPYNEQFF. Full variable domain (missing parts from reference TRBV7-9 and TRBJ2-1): DTGVSQNPRHKITKRGQNVTFRCDPISEHNRLYWYRQTLGQGPEFLTYFQNEAQLEKSRLLSDRFSAERPKGSFSTLEIQRTEQGDSAMYLCASSLDSPYNEQFFGPGTRLTVL.

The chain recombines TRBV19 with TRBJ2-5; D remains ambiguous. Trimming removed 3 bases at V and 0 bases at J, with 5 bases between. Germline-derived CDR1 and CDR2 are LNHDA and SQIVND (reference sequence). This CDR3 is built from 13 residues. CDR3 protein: CASSIRYQETQYF. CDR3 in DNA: TGTGCCAGTAGTATCCGGTACCAAGAGACCCAGTACTTC.